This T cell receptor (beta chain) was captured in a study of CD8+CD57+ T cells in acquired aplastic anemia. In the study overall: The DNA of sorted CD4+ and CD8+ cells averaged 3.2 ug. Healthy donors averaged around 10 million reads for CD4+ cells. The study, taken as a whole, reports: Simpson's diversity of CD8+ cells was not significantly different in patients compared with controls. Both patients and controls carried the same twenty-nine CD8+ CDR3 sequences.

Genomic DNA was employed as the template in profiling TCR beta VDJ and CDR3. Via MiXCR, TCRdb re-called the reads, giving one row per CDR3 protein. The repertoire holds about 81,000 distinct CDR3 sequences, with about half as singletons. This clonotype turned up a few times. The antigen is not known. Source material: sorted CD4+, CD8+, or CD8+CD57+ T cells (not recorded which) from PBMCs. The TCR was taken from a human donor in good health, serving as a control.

The DNA of the CDR3 is TGTGCCAGTAGTACCGCGGGGCGCCGGACTAATGAAAAACTGTTTTTT. This gives the protein CASSTAGRRTNEKLFF. This chain joins TRBV19 and TRBJ1-4, with a weak D call TRBD1 (5 bases). Germline CDR1 reads LNHDA; CDR2 reads SQIVND (reference sequence). The CDR3 runs to 16 residues. V lost 4 bases to trimming and J lost 2 bases, with 14 bases between them. The whole variable domain, filled in from reference TRBV19 and TRBJ1-4, reads DGGITQSPKYLFRKEGQNVTLSCEQNLNHDAMYWYRQDPGQGLRLIYYSQIVNDFQKGDIAEGYSVSREKKESFPLTVTSAQKNPTAFYLCASSTAGRRTNEKLFFGSGTQLSVL.